The clone carrying this T cell receptor (beta chain) turned up a few times. Other nucleotide sequences in the sample specify the same CDR3. This record belongs to a study of blood T cell repertoires in COVID-19. The overall study: COVID-19 samples, acute and convalescent, were from the United States, Italy and Spain.

V lost 2 bases and J 8 bases, leaving 12 bases between the germline ends. The CDR3 extends over 13 amino acids. Germline assignment: CDR1 SNHLY and CDR2 FYNNEI. In the original analysis: Amplified reference gene primers provided the basis for estimating nucleated cell counts. The protocol was immunoSEQ multiplex PCR, while the TCRdb copy is restricted to in-frame clones and leaves out a portion. The D gene and trimming were derived from the DNA, and the V and J assignments and clone size from that table. The sample carries about 200,000 clones, roughly 82% recorded once. Donors in Cohort 3 who had recovered were those with two negative PCRs, healthcare professional clearance, or resolution of their symptoms.

Input material: PBMCs or T cells enriched from blood (not recorded which). This clonotype originated in a man aged 35-49 years who had recovered from COVID-19. This sequence joins TRBV2 and TRBJ1-2; D uncertain. This CDR3 is CASSERGRDGYTF. For the CDR3, the DNA is TGTGCCAGCAGTGAACGGGGAAGAGACGGCTACACCTTC.